These T cell receptor beta chains were read from a single sample in a study of T cell responses to AZD1222 COVID-19 vaccine. The repertoire was sequenced with immunoSEQ multiplex PCR; TCRdb's copy has only in-frame clones and lacks some. The repertoire includes around 33,000 clones, roughly 90% of them detected once, and less than 55% sits in the top ten. The material sequenced was peripheral blood, taken on day 0 of AZD1222 vaccination. These receptors all stem from an adult in good health. CDR3s include the opening cysteine and the closing phenylalanine or tryptophan. The D gene is left open where the match is weak. For some rows the clone size is stated as once, few or many, or as a class when expanded; others skip it.

CDR3 length | J gene | clone size | D gene | V gene | CDR3 protein | CDR3 DNA
16 | TRBJ1-1 | . | . | TRBV6-5 | CASSYSTAFGNTEAFF | TGTGCCAGCAGTTACTCGACGGCCTTTGGGAACACTGAAGCTTTCTTT
11 | TRBJ2-5 | . | . | TRBV7-2 | CASSLDETQYF | TGTGCCAGCAGCTTAGATGAGACCCAGTACTTC
13 | TRBJ1-2 | once | TRBD1 | TRBV12-3/TRBV12-4 | CASSVDRGDGYTF | TGTGCCAGCAGTGTCGACAGGGGGGACGGCTACACCTTC
13 | TRBJ1-1 | . | . | TRBV10-2 | CASSGRGRTEAFF | TGCGCCAGCAGCGGAAGGGGGAGAACTGAAGCTTTCTTT
16 | TRBJ1-1 | . | . | TRBV6-2/TRBV6-3 | CASSYSISGTNTEAFF | TGTGCCAGCAGTTACTCGATTTCAGGGACGAACACTGAAGCTTTCTTT
16 | TRBJ1-3 | . | . | TRBV30 | CAWSVPGPIGGNTIYF | TGTGCCTGGAGTGTGCCAGGGCCAATTGGCGGAAACACCATATATTTT
14 | TRBJ1-5 | . | . | TRBV6-5 | CASSYSGGNQPQHF | TGTGCCAGCAGTTACTCGGGGGGGAATCAGCCCCAGCATTTT
18 | TRBJ1-3 | . | . | TRBV12-2 | CASELGSGTDVSGNTIYF | TGTGCATCAGAATTAGGATCCGGGACAGACGTCTCTGGAAACACCATATATTTT
14 | TRBJ2-7 | . | TRBD1 | TRBV27 | CASRRDRASYEQYF | TGTGCCAGCCGACGCGACAGGGCCTCCTACGAGCAGTACTTC
13 | TRBJ2-1 | . | . | TRBV5-1 | CASTRILRNEQFF | TGCGCCAGCACCCGAATCTTGCGGAATGAGCAGTTCTTC
18 | TRBJ2-3 | . | TRBD2 | TRBV5-1 | CASSLQPSGGAGTDTQYF | TGCGCCAGCAGCTTGCAGCCTAGCGGGGGGGCGGGTACAGATACGCAGTATTTT
11 | TRBJ1-1 | . | . | TRBV6-2/TRBV6-3 | CASSLDTEAFF | TGTGCCAGCAGTTTAGACACTGAAGCTTTCTTT
14 | TRBJ1-1 | once | TRBD1 | TRBV6-1 | CASSSPGQGTEAFF | TGTGCCAGCAGTTCTCCAGGACAGGGCACTGAAGCTTTCTTT
14 | TRBJ1-2 | . | . | TRBV18 | CASSAGLQRYGYTF | TGTGCCAGCTCCGCAGGATTGCAGCGGTATGGCTACACCTTC
14 | TRBJ1-6 | . | . | TRBV24-1 | CATEMTPYNSPLHF | TGTGCCACCGAAATGACACCCTATAATTCACCCCTCCACTTT
13 | TRBJ2-5 | . | TRBD2 | TRBV6-5 | CASSPGLEETQYF | TGTGCCAGCAGTCCGGGACTAGAGGAGACCCAGTACTTC
14 | TRBJ1-6 | . | TRBD1 | TRBV6-4 | CASSAGQGGSPLHF | TGTGCCAGCAGTGCGGGACAGGGGGGTTCACCCCTCCACTTT
17 | TRBJ2-3 | . | TRBD2 | TRBV7-2 | CASSLGLAGGSTDTQYF | TGTGCCAGCAGCTTAGGGCTAGCGGGGGGAAGCACAGATACGCAGTATTTT
14 | TRBJ2-7 | . | TRBD1 | TRBV5-1 | CASASTGTAYEQYF | TGCGCCAGCGCCTCCACCGGGACAGCCTACGAGCAGTACTTC
16 | TRBJ2-1 | . | . | TRBV6-1 | CASSEVGGLGYNEQFF | TGTGCCAGCAGTGAGGTGGGGGGTTTAGGGTACAATGAGCAGTTCTTC
14 | TRBJ1-3 | . | . | TRBV9 | CASSGGLGGNTIYF | TGTGCCAGCAGCGGCGGTCTGGGGGGAAACACCATATATTTT
14 | TRBJ2-7 | . | TRBD1 | TRBV3-1/TRBV3-2 | CASSQGTGPYEQYF | TGTGCCAGCAGCCAAGGGACAGGGCCCTACGAGCAGTACTTC
13 | TRBJ1-1 | . | . | TRBV3-1/TRBV3-2 | CASSQDGGAEAFF | TGTGCCAGCAGCCAAGATGGGGGCGCTGAAGCTTTCTTT
11 | TRBJ1-4 | . | TRBD1 | TRBV29-1 | CSADRDEKLFF | TGCAGCGCTGACAGGGATGAAAAACTGTTTTTT